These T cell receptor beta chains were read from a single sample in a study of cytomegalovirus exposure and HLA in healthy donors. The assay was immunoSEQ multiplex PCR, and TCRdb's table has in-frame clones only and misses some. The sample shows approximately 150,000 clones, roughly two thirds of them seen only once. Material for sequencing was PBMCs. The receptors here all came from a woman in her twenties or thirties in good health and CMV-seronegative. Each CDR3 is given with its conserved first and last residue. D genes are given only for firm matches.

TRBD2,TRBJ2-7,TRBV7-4,CASSGGGGRSYEQYF
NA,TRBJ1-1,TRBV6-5,CASSYLDSHTEAFF
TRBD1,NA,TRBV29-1,CSVKTGENYEQYF
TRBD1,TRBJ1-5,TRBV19,CASRGQGTLYSNQPQHF
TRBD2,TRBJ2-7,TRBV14,CASSQGLVYEQYF
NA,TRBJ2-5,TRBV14,CASSQALAGETQYF
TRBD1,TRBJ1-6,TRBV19,CASSTRTGGLARDSPLHF
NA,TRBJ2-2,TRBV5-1,CASSLTTQGLSGELFF
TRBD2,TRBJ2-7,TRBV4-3,CASSQVPPSGGANEQYF
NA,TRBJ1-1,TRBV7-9,CASTQGRGEAFF
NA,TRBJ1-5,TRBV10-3,CAISPGEIGSNQPQHF
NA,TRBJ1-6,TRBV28,CASSPSRKKEVNSPLHF
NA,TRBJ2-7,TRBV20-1,CSELRIYEQYF
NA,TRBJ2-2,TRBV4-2,CASSQDAGVTGELFF
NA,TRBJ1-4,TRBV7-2,CASSPQGIGEKLFF
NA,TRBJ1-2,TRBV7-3,CASSLMSRANHGYTF
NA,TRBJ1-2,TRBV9,CASSVESRAGYTF
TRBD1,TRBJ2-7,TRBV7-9,CASSFGTGSHEQYF
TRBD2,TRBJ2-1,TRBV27,CASSLGTSGVGQFF
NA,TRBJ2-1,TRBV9,CASSAGHLGYNEQFF
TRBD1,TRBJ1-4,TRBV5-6,CASSSMDRRYEKLFF
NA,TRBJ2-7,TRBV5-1,CASSAYSSYEQYF
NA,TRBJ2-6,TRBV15,CATSREFTGANVLTF
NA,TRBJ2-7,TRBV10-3,CAISDVAGEFEQYF
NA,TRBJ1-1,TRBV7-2,CASSPNPPTTRGNTEAFF
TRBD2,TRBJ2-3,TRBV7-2,CASSLVLTSRDTQYF
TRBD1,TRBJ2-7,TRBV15,CATRTTGNYEQYF